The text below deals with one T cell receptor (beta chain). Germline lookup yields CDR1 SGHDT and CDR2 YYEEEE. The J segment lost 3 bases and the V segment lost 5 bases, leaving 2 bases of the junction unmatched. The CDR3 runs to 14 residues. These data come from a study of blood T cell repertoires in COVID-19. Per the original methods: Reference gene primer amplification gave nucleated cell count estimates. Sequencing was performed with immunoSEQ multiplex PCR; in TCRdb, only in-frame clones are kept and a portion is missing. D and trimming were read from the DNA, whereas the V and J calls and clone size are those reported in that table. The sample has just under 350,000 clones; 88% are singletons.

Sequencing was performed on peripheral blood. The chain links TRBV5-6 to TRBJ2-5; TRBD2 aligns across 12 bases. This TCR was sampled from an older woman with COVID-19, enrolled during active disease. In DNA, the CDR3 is TGTGCCAGCAGTGCTAGCGGGGGGGAAGAGACCCAGTACTTC. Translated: CASSASGGEETQYF. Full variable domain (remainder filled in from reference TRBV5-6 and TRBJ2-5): DAGVTQSPTHLIKTRGQQVTLRCSPKSGHDTVSWYQQALGQGPQFIFQYYEEEERQRGNFPDRFSGHQFPNYSSELNVNALLLGDSALYLCASSASGGEETQYFGPGTRLLVL.